Presented here are 21 T cell receptor beta chains from one specimen sequenced in a study of read filtering for tumor transcriptome and immune sequencing. The library was built from around 0.4 ug RNA with molecular barcoded adaptors for alpha/delta and beta/gamma chains. TCRdb re-called the reads through MiXCR, storing one row per CDR3 protein. The table has 12,000 to 15,000 distinct CDR3 sequences, approximately 20% seen once. Sequenced material: a population of CD138-negative cells sorted from bone marrow. The source of these receptors is a donor aged 40 or older with multiple myeloma.

This clonotype was seen many times. The rearrangement links TRBV4-3 to TRBJ2-2, with D hard to call. CDR1 is LGHNA, CDR2 YSLEER, per germline. This CDR3 contains 13 residues. Trimming shortened V by 3 bases and J by 7 bases, and 9 bases separated the two germline ends. The DNA of the CDR3 is TGCGCCAGCAGCCAGAGTCTGGGCGGGGAGCTGTTTTTT. This sequence encodes CASSQSLGGELFF.

This clonotype came up a few times. The genes are TRBV20-1 and TRBJ1-5; 7 nucleotides agree with TRBD1. With V trimmed by 1 base and J by 4 bases, 7 bases remained unmatched. Germline V CDR1 and CDR2: DFQATT, SNEGSKA (reference sequence). The CDR3 is made up of 15 amino acids. The CDR3 bases are TGCAGTGCTAGAGTTACAGGGGCCTTTAATCAGCCCCAGCATTTT. Encoded protein: CSARVTGAFNQPQHF.

The rearrangement uses TRBV7-3 and TRBJ2-1, with D possibly being TRBD1 or TRBD2 (5 bases each). This CDR3 region has 13 residues. Per germline, CDR1 SGHTA and CDR2 FQGTGA. Trimming left V 1 base short and J 9 bases short, with 10 bases between. The CDR3 spells CASSLSGGPEQFF. Written as DNA, the CDR3 is TGTGCCAGCAGCTTAAGTGGGGGACCTGAGCAGTTCTTC.

This clonotype was observed at least ten times. The chain couples TRBV20-1 to TRBJ2-3; the D is unclear. From germline, CDR1 is DFQATT and CDR2 SNEGSKA (reference sequence). This CDR3 contains 14 residues. Trimming shortened V by 0 bases and J by 0 bases, and 7 bases separated the two germline ends. The CDR3 sequence: CSARDASSTDTQYF. CDR3 nucleotide sequence: TGCAGTGCTAGAGATGCAAGTAGCACAGATACGCAGTATTTT.

With respect to this clonotype: A much more abundant neighbour one base away suggests this may be a read error. Because it lacks the conserved phenylalanine or tryptophan at the end, this CDR3 is likely a read error. The chain carries TRBV5-1 and TRBJ2-1; possible D gene TRBD1, 6 bases. The length of the CDR3 is 14 residues. Looked up from germline, CDR1 is SGHRS and CDR2 is YFSETQ. Trimming cost V 5 bases and J 5 bases, with 14 bases left between them. For the CDR3, the DNA is TGCGCCAGCAGGGAACAGGGTGCTCACAATGAGCAGTTCCTC. This sequence encodes CASREQGAHNEQFL.

Regarding this clonotype: A much larger clonotype is one base distant, so this may be a read error. CDR3 protein: CASSPGGAYEQYF. The CDR3 DNA reads TGCGCCAGCAGCCCGGGAGGCGCCTACGAGCAGTACTTC. This sequence joins TRBV5-1 and TRBJ2-7; 7 bases fit TRBD2. This CDR3 is 13 amino acids long. Germline trimming cut 4 bases from V and 2 bases from J; bases unmatched to any gene: 3. CDR1 and CDR2 (germline): SGHRS, YFSETQ.

The DNA for the CDR3 is TGCGCCAGCAGCACCGCAGGGCTGGAAGTCGACACCATATATTTT. Translating it yields CASSTAGLEVDTIYF. The chain has TRBV5-1 and TRBJ1-3; tentatively, D is TRBD1 (5 bases). V was shortened by 4 bases and J by 8 bases, with 19 bases between the two germline ends. This CDR3 has 15 amino acids. Per germline, CDR1 SGHRS and CDR2 YFSETQ.

This clonotype was detected ten times or more. The rearrangement uses TRBV19 and TRBJ2-1; 11 positions agree with TRBD2. Germline CDR1 and CDR2: LNHDA and SQIVND (reference sequence). After removal of 5 bases from V and 2 bases from J, the junction contained 5 bases not matched to a gene. CDR3 length: 16 residues. The CDR3 reads CASSSPTSGTYNEQFF. DNA for the CDR3: TGTGCCAGTAGTTCCCCGACTAGCGGGACCTACAATGAGCAGTTCTTC.

This clonotype has ten or more counts. This chain joins TRBV12-3 or TRBV12-4 and TRBJ2-1; possible D gene TRBD2, 6 bases. V was cut by 6 bases and J by 7 bases, with 13 bases left in between. This CDR3 has 13 residues. CDR3 in amino acids: CASRPRRGNEQFF. The CDR3 DNA reads TGTGCCAGCAGGCCCCGTCGGGGGAATGAGCAGTTCTTC.

A word on this clonotype: A read error may be the cause here, since a much bigger clone is one base away. V and J are TRBV6-2 or TRBV6-3 and TRBJ2-7; D unclear. The CDR3 has 11 residues. CDR1 is MNHEY, CDR2 SVGEGT, per germline. The CDR3 coding sequence is TGTGCCGGCAGCCGAACCTACGAGCAGTACTTC. Translated: CAGSRTYEQYF.

A single count supports this clonotype. This could be a read error, since a much larger clone is one nucleotide away. This chain uses TRBV5-1 with TRBJ2-7; D not certain. This CDR3 is built from 11 residues. Germline V gene sequence: CDR1 SGHRS, CDR2 YFSETQ. The CDR3 sequence: CTSSDFYEQYF. CDR3 nucleotide sequence: TGCACCAGCAGCGACTTCTACGAGCAGTACTTC.

The gene calls are TRBV6-4 and TRBJ2-2; D may correspond to TRBD1 or TRBD2 (5 bases each). Between the trimmed V and J ends, which lost 2 bases and 3 bases, there was a span of 19 bases. The length of the CDR3 is 18 residues. Germline CDR1 and CDR2: MRHNA and SNTAGT. CDR3 protein: CASSDGGEEGPHTGELFF. CDR3 DNA: TGTGCCAGCAGTGACGGGGGAGAAGAGGGTCCACACACCGGGGAGCTGTTTTTT.

This clonotype showed up just a few times. This rearrangement joins TRBV24-1 to TRBJ2-2, with D unclear. Trimming removed 1 base from V and 8 bases from J, with 7 bases in between. Per germline, CDR1 KGHDR and CDR2 SFDVKD. The CDR3 extends over 13 amino acids. CDR3 residues: CATSDFGRGELFF. CDR3 DNA sequence: TGTGCCACCAGTGATTTCGGACGAGGGGAGCTGTTTTTT.

This clonotype came up a few times. This rearrangement joins TRBV11-2 to TRBJ2-3; possibly TRBD1 for D (5 bases). Germline CDR1 is SGHAT and CDR2 is FQNNGV. The ends were cut back, 1 base at V and 10 bases at J, with 9 bases in the middle. The CDR3 sequence is 12 residues long. CDR3 coding DNA: TGTGCCAGCAGCTTAGTCGCGACAGCGCAGTATTTT. Amino acids: CASSLVATAQYF.

The genes are TRBV12-3 or TRBV12-4 and TRBJ1-2; 7 bases fit TRBD1. The CDR3 runs 15 residues. Trimming removed 3 bases from V and 0 bases from J; junction bases left unmatched: 4. The CDR3: CASSFRTGANYGYTF. The CDR3 coding sequence is TGTGCCAGCAGTTTTAGGACAGGCGCTAACTATGGCTACACCTTC.

For this clonotype: A clone one base away is much larger, so this may be a read error. The V gene is TRBV2, the J gene TRBJ1-1; 9 bases align to TRBD1. Looked up from germline, CDR1 is SNHLY and CDR2 is FYNNEI. The CDR3 contains 12 residues. CDR3: CASRGQGLEALF. The CDR3 region has the DNA TGTGCCAGCAGGGGACAGGGACTTGAAGCTCTCTTT.

This clonotype has at least ten counts. V usage is TRBV7-2 and J usage is TRBJ2-2; D ambiguous. This CDR3 is 13 amino acids long. CDR1 is SGHTA, CDR2 FQGNSA, per germline. V lost 2 bases to trimming and J lost 6 bases, with 7 bases between them. CDR3 residues: CASSLIRSGELFF. CDR3 nucleotides: TGTGCCAGCAGCTTAATACGATCCGGGGAGCTGTTTTTT.

This clonotype was counted at least ten times. The CDR3 sequence: CASSNTEAFF. Written as DNA, the CDR3 is TGCGCCAGCTCGAACACTGAAGCTTTCTTT. The genes are TRBV10-2 and TRBJ1-1; D is ambiguous. Looked up from germline, CDR1 is WSHSY and CDR2 is SAAADI. V gave up 8 bases and J gave up 1 base, with 2 bases separating them. The CDR3 has 10 amino acids.

This clonotype occurred many times. The CDR3 DNA is TGTGCCAGTAGTATTCCGCAGAGTAACACTGAAGCTTTCTTT. Translated: CASSIPQSNTEAFF. The V gene is TRBV19, the J gene TRBJ1-1; D remains ambiguous. The CDR3 totals 14 residues. Trimming pared 3 bases from V and 2 bases from J, leaving 10 bases between. Germline CDR1 is LNHDA and CDR2 is SQIVND (reference sequence).

V usage is TRBV30 and J usage is TRBJ2-7; D is perhaps TRBD2 (6 bases). Germline values: CDR1 GTSNPN, CDR2 SVGIG (reference sequence). This CDR3 comprises 13 residues. V gave up 5 bases and J gave up 0 bases, with 11 bases separating them. The CDR3 DNA reads as TGTGCCTGGTCCTTCGGGAGCTCCTACGAGCAGTACTTC. This codes for CAWSFGSSYEQYF.

This clonotype was seen ten or more times. CDR3 bases: TGTGCCAGCTCACGTCAATCCGGGTTATCAGATGGGTACTTC. Protein sequence: CASSRQSGLSDGYF. This sequence joins TRBV18 and TRBJ2-7; D not certain. V was trimmed by 4 bases and J by 12 bases, leaving 22 bases between them. The V gene's germline CDR1 is KGHSH and CDR2 LQKENI. CDR3 length equals 14 residues.